Shown below are 9 T cell receptor beta chains from a single sample sequenced in a study of radiation and T cells in renal cell carcinoma. Measured with immunoSEQ multiplex PCR; TCRdb has only the in-frame clones, and not every one. The table has 100,000 to 150,000 clones, about 81% seen once; the top ten hold 5.8%. The time point denotes: blood 2 weeks post-SBRT. The treatment: 15 Gy SBRT to primary tumor, nephrectomy 4 weeks later. The source material was blood, sampled from a patient whose treatment included radiotherapy and nephrectomy. These TCRs come from a man aged 45-65 years with renal cell carcinoma.

The V and J genes are TRBV10-3 and TRBJ1-1; D unresolved. This CDR3 contains 13 residues. The germline V gene encodes CDR1 ENHRY and CDR2 SYGVKD. Trimming stripped 2 bases from V and 1 base from J, with 5 bases between. The DNA for the CDR3 is TGTGCCATCAGTGAGGGACGGAACACTGAAGCTTTCTTT. Amino acid sequence: CAISEGRNTEAFF.

V usage is TRBV7-3 and J usage is TRBJ1-1; 11 bases are a match to TRBD1. Trimming removed 0 bases from V and 4 bases from J; junction bases left unmatched: 1. CDR1 is SGHTA, CDR2 FQGTGA, per germline. CDR3 length: 15 amino acids. CDR3 sequence reads: CASSLTGTGGTEAFF. DNA of the CDR3: TGTGCCAGCAGCTTAACTGGGACAGGGGGCACTGAAGCTTTCTTT.

The V gene is TRBV5-1, the J gene TRBJ2-1; 8 positions match TRBD1. Trimming took 4 bases from V and 4 from J; bases not matched to a gene: 10. The CDR3 contains 16 residues. Germline CDR1 is SGHRS and CDR2 is YFSETQ. The CDR3 DNA is TGCGCCAGCAGCAAAACAGGGGGTGTTGATTACAATGAGCAGTTCTTC. Protein: CASSKTGGVDYNEQFF.

V gene TRBV13 combines with J gene TRBJ2-2; 7 nucleotides line up with TRBD1. Germline values: CDR1 PRHDT, CDR2 FYEKMQ (reference sequence). V trimming: 5 bases; J trimming: 0 bases; junction bases outside the gene matches: 3. This CDR3 has 15 amino acids. The CDR3 DNA sequence: TGTGCCAGCAGCATCCAGGGGGCGAACACCGGGGAGCTGTTTTTT. This translates into CASSIQGANTGELFF.

The chain couples TRBV27 to TRBJ2-1, with D perhaps TRBD2 (5 bases). Germline loops: CDR1 MNHEY, CDR2 SMNVEV (reference sequence). The CDR3 extends over 16 amino acids. V lost 0 bases to trimming and J lost 4 bases, with 13 bases between them. This chain's CDR3 is CASSLSSGSRYNEQFF. The CDR3 nucleotides are TGTGCCAGCAGTTTATCGAGCGGATCGAGGTACAATGAGCAGTTCTTC.

The chain employs TRBV6-5 and TRBJ1-2, with no clear D. V was shortened by 2 bases and J by 8 bases, with 15 bases between the two germline ends. The germline V gene encodes CDR1 MNHEY and CDR2 SVGAGI. The CDR3 has 14 amino acids. CDR3 nucleotide sequence: TGTGCCAGCAGTTACGGCCAACCTGGGCGAGGCTACACCTTC. Residues: CASSYGQPGRGYTF.

The V call is TRBV4-1, the J call TRBJ1-2; D is possibly TRBD1 (5 bases). The germline V gene encodes CDR1 MGHRA and CDR2 YSYEKL. The CDR3 is 13 amino acids. V was clipped by 1 base and J by 7 bases, with 10 bases between them. CDR3 residues: CASSQVTVSGYTF. DNA for the CDR3: TGCGCCAGCAGCCAAGTGACAGTTTCTGGCTACACCTTC.

Comment on this clone: The sample has other DNA sequences that encode this CDR3 too. The rearrangement uses TRBV28 and TRBJ1-2, with D uncertain. The germline V gene has CDR1 MDHEN and CDR2 SYDVKM. Trimming left V 6 bases short and J 2 bases short, with 7 bases between. The CDR3 sequence is 12 residues long. In nucleotides, the CDR3 is TGTGCCAGCAGCCCAGCAAACTATGGCTACACCTTC. Amino acid sequence: CASSPANYGYTF.

The rearrangement joins TRBV19 to TRBJ2-7; either TRBD1 or TRBD2 may fit D (6 bases each). The V end lost 4 bases, the J end lost 5 bases, and 15 bases lay between the germline ends. CDR1 and CDR2 (germline): LNHDA, SQIVND (reference sequence). This CDR3 spans 14 amino acids. CDR3 residues: CASSTGGGTNEQYF. The CDR3 DNA sequence: TGTGCCAGTAGTACCGGGGGCGGTACCAACGAGCAGTACTTC.